This TCR beta chain was sequenced in a study of T cells in Graves' hyperthyroidism and ophthalmopathy. What was amplified from RNA transcripts were TCR beta CDR3 regions. Primed by the HTBI set, a first-round RT-PCR was run on the TCR CDR3. TCRdb processed the multiplex PCR reads anew with MiXCR; each CDR3 protein has one entry. The table includes nearly 750,000 distinct CDR3 sequences, over 35% detected once. Together with thyroid ultrasound, orbital computed tomography, serum thyroxine and TRAb, clinical symptoms were used for diagnoses. The germline V gene encodes CDR1 ENHRY and CDR2 SYGVKD. The CDR3 has 14 amino acids. V dropped 2 bases and J dropped 3 bases, with 10 bases sitting between them.

The specimen sequenced was blood. The rearrangement uses TRBV10-3 and TRBJ1-1; D ambiguous. This TCR was sampled from a woman aged 40 to 49 with Graves' hyperthyroidism. As DNA, the CDR3 is TGTGCCATCAGTGAGAAAGTGGACGACACTGAAGCTTTCTTT. This sequence encodes CAISEKVDDTEAFF.